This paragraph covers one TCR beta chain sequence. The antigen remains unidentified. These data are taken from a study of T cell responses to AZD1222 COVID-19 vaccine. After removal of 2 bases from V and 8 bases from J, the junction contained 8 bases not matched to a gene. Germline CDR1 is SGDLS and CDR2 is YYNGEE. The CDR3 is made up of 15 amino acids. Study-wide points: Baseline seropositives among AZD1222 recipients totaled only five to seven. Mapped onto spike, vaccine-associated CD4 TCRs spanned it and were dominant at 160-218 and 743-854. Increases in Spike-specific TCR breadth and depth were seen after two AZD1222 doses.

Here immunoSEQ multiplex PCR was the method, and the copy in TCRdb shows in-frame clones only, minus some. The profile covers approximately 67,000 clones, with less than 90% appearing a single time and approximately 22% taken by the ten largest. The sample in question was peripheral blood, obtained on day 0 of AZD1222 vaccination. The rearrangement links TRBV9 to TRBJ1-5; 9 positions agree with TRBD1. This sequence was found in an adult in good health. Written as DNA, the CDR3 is TGTGCCAGCAGCGTTGGGGACAGGGAATTTGAGCCCCAGCATTTT. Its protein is CASSVGDREFEPQHF.